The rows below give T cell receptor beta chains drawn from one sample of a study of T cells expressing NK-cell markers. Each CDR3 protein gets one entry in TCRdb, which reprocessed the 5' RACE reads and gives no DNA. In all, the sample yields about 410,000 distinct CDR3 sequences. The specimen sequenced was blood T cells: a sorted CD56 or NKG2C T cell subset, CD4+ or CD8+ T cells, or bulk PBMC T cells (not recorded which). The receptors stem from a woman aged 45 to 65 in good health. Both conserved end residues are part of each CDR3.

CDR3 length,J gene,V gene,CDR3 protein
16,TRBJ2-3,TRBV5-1,CASSLGGTGLKDTQYF
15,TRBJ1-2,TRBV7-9,CASSLGGRTNYGYTF
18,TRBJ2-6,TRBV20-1,CSARPTGQVLSGANVLTF
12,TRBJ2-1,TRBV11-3,CASSPPSAEQFF
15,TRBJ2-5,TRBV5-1,CASSQRDNTQETQYF
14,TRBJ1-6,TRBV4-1,CASSQDGTVPPLHF
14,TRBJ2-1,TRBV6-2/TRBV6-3,CASSSSGTPDEQFF
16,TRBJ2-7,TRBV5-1,CASSYSGDRALGEQYF
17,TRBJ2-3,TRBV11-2,CASSQLGTSGTTDTQYF
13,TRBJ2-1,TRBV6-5,CAISRDRVNEQFF
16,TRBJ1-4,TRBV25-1,CASRARGSTTNEKLFF
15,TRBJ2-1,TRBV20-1,CSARLLAVELGEQFF
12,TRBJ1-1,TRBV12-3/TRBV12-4,CASSLKGEVAFF
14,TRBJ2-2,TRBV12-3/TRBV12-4,CASSLGMSTGELFF
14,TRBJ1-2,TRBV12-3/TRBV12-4,CASSLMGVNYGYTF
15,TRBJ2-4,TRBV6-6,CASSYSAVMGNIQYF
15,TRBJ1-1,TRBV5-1,CASSLKGGGNTEAFF
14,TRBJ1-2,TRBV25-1,CASSESADTYGYTF
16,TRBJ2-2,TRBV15,CATSGTGLENTGELFF
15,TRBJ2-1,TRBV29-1,CSVEGDLGSYNEQFF
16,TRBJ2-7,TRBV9,CASSVGGSSSSYEQYF
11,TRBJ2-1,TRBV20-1,CSAPQTSEQFF
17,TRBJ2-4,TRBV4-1,CASSPGLAGVSKNIQYF
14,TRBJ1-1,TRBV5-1,CASSAESQGTEAFF
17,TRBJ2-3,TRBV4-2,CASSQDQLAGDTDTQYF
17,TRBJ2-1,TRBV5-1,CASSLGGGLAGYNEQFF
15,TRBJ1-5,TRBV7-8,CASSLSTRSNQPQHF
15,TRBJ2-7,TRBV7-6,CASSPQTGAYYEQYF
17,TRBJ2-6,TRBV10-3,CATLPGPAFSGANVLTF
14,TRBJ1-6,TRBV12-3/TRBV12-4,CASTSGAYNSPLHF
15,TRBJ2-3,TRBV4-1,CASSQDLAGADTQYF
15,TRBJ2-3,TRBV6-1,CASSSDGVGTDTQYF
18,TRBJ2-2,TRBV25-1,CASSESPSRQGNTGELFF
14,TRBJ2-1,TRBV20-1,CSAVVQTLYNEQFF
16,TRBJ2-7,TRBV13,CASSLRGLAAEDEQYF
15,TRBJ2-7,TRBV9,CASSTSPLGGREQYF
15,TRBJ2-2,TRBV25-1,CASSRHHSNTGELFF
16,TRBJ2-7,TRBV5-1,CASSLGTSGTPYEQYF
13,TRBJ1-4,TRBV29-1,CSVSSGPNEKLFF
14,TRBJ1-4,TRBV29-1,CSARGGSPNEKLFF
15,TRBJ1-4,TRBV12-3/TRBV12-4,CASSAPGGEGRKLFF
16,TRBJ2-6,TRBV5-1,CASSATTGSGANVLTF
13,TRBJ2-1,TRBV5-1,CASIPVNDRAQFF
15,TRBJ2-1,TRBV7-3,CASSLRDRDPNEQFF
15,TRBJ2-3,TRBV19,CASSEVQGARDTQYF
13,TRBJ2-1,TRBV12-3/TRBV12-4,CASSSGSVNEQFF
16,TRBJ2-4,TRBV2,CASSDLAKAIGNIQYF
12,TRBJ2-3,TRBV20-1,CSTKPGPNTQYF
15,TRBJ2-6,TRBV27,CASSNYRIGANVLTF
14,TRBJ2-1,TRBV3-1,CASFLSGSNDGQFF
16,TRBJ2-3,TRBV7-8,CASSLGHGGSSDTQYF
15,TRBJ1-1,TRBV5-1,CASSSTQGVNTEAFF
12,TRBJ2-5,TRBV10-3,CAIRTQEETQYF
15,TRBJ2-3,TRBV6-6,CASSKGDKLTDTQYF
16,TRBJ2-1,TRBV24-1,CATSDLRADSYNEQFF
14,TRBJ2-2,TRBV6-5,CASSYGWEAGELFF
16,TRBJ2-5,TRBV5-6,CASSLGLRGVQETQYF